This paragraph covers one T cell receptor (beta chain) sequence. The antigen remains undetermined. This record belongs to a study of OX40 agonist ivuxolimab in advanced cancers. Study-level information: Dose-escalation subjects each had hepatocellular carcinoma, melanoma, renal cell or head and neck cancer. Aged roughly 20 to 79 with a mean of around 60 years, they were about 78% male. General study results and limits: In CD8+ T cells, expanded clones were on average more numerous than in CD4+.

TCRdb's table, derived via immunoSEQ multiplex PCR, lists solely in-frame clones and lacks some. The sample records more than 55,000 clones, roughly 85% being singletons. The sequence came from an adult with an advanced solid tumor such as melanoma, head and neck, liver or kidney cancer. The source was CD4+ or CD8+ T cells sorted from blood, collected in a trial of the OX40 agonist ivuxolimab.

In nucleotides, the CDR3 is TGTGCTAGTGGTTTGGCTCCGGGGCCCGGGGAGCTGTTTTTT. Amino acid sequence: CASGLAPGPGELFF. The V gene is TRBV12-5, the J gene TRBJ2-2, with D perhaps given as TRBD1 or TRBD2 (5 bases each). The germline V gene has CDR1 LGHNT and CDR2 FRNRAP. This CDR3 contains 14 residues. V was trimmed by 1 base and J by 6 bases, leaving 9 bases between them.